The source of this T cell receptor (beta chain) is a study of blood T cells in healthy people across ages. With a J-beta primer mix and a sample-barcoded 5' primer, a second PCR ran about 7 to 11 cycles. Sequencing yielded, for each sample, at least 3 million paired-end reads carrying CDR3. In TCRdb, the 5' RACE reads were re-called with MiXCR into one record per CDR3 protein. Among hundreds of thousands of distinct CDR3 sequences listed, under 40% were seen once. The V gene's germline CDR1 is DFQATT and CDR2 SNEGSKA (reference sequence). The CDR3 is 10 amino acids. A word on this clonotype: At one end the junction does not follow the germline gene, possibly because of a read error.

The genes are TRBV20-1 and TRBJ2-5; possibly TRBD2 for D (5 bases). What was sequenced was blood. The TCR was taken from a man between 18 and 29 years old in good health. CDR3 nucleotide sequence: TGCAGTGCTAGCGGGGATGAGCAGGACTTC. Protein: CSASGDEQDF.